Described below is a single T cell receptor (beta chain) sequence and its context. Seattle patients were enrolled during active infection and followed longitudinally. This CDR3 is 14 amino acids long. The ends lost 4 bases at V and 5 bases at J; junction bases unmatched: 7. The germline CDR1 and CDR2 sequences are MDHEN and SYDVKM. The entry originates in a study of blood T cell repertoires in COVID-19. Whole-study context: From the United States, Italy and Spain came samples of acute and convalescent COVID-19.

Per the authors' pipeline: Nucleated cell number was recorded as an estimate derived from reference gene primer amplification. Assay used: immunoSEQ multiplex PCR; TCRdb lists only in-frame clones, some missing. V, J and clone size were drawn from that table, and D and trimming were deduced from the DNA. This sample yields 250,000 to 300,000 clones, of which approximately 91% are seen a single time; about 11% belongs to the top ten. Sequencing used peripheral blood. The receptor was isolated from a woman under 40 with COVID-19, enrolled during active disease. The chain has TRBV28 and TRBJ1-1; TRBD1 agrees at 7 bases. In DNA form, the CDR3 reads TGTGCCAGCAGTTCCTCGGGCAGGGGGACTGAAGCTTTCTTT. This codes for CASSSSGRGTEAFF.